The next 6 T cell receptor beta chains were all read from a single sample in a study of T cell repertoires in cytomegalovirus infection. TCRdb re-called the reads with MiXCR, one entry per CDR3 protein. The table lists 150,000 to 200,000 distinct CDR3 sequences, about an eighth of them singletons. Source material: PBMCs. Receptors originate from a human donor in good health (CMV status not recorded). Some clones in this sample may be carry-over from other donors' samples.

This clonotype was detected many times. V gene TRBV28 combines with J gene TRBJ2-5; D may be TRBD2 (5 bases). The CDR3 runs to 14 residues. The germline gives CDR1 MDHEN, CDR2 SYDVKM. V lost 3 bases, J lost 4 bases, and 12 bases lay in between. The CDR3 region is CASSFEGRGETQYF. CDR3 sequence (DNA): TGTGCCAGCAGTTTTGAGGGCCGGGGAGAGACCCAGTACTTC.

Worth noting for this clonotype: This may arise from a read error, as a much more abundant clone is one base away. The chain has TRBV27 and TRBJ2-7; either TRBD1 or TRBD2 may supply D (5 bases each). Trimming took 8 bases from V and 5 from J, leaving 22 bases between them. This CDR3 is built from 15 residues. Germline CDR1 is MNHEY and CDR2 is SMNVEV (reference sequence). CDR3 DNA: TGTGCCAGCCAGACCCAGGGTGGGAGCAATCACGAGCAGTACTTC. It specifies CASQTQGGSNHEQYF.

This sequence joins TRBV5-6 and TRBJ2-3; D not resolved. From germline, CDR1 is SGHDT and CDR2 YYEEEE. This CDR3 has 13 amino acids. V lost 4 bases to trimming and J lost 3 bases, with 9 bases between them. The CDR3 DNA sequence: TGTGCCAGCAGCCGAACTGCGACAGATACGCAGTATTTT. Protein product: CASSRTATDTQYF.

V gene TRBV7-2 combines with J gene TRBJ2-2, with D perhaps TRBD1 (5 bases). Germline V lookup: CDR1 SGHTA, CDR2 FQGNSA. Trimming took off 2 bases at V and 7 bases at J, with 14 bases between the two ends. The CDR3 sequence is 15 residues long. The CDR3 sequence: CASSLLDRYIGELFF. The CDR3 nucleotides read TGTGCCAGCAGCTTACTAGACAGATACATCGGGGAGCTGTTTTTT.

This clonotype was detected many times. V gene TRBV7-2 combines with J gene TRBJ1-1, with D possibly being TRBD1 (5 bases). The V and J ends lost 1 base and 1 base respectively, with 10 bases between them. The CDR3 has 15 residues. Germline CDR1 SGHTA, CDR2 FQGNSA. DNA of the CDR3: TGTGCCAGCAGCTTAGATAGTGGACAGAACACTGAAGCTTTCTTT. Translating it yields CASSLDSGQNTEAFF. Full variable domain (rest looked up from reference TRBV7-2 and TRBJ1-1): GAGVSQSPSNKVTEKGKDVELRCDPISGHTALYWYRQSLGQGLEFLIYFQGNSAPDKSGLPSDRFSAERTGGSVSTLTIQRTQQEDSAVYLCASSLDSGQNTEAFFGQGTRLTVV.

This clonotype was observed many times. The V call is TRBV4-3, the J call TRBJ1-1; D remains unclear. From germline, CDR1 is LGHNA and CDR2 YSLEER. This CDR3 region has 14 residues. Trimming removed 0 bases from V and 3 bases from J, with 8 bases in between. This chain's CDR3 is CASSQEGSYTEAFF. In nucleotides, the CDR3 is TGCGCCAGCAGCCAAGAAGGCAGCTACACTGAAGCTTTCTTT.